This is a list of T cell receptor beta chains from one sample in a study of blood T cells in healthy people across ages. TCRdb passed the 5' RACE reads through MiXCR, listing each CDR3 protein once. This table has roughly 1,100,000 distinct CDR3 sequences, about 25% appearing once. The sample was also linked to a second study, of T cells of mothers and their children.

The sequencing input was blood. Receptors originate from a girl aged 2-9 years in good health. CDR3s include the opening cysteine and the closing phenylalanine or tryptophan. D genes are given only for firm matches. Clone size appears in some rows only: once, few, many, or a class for an expanded clone.

CASSVVSANTEAFF	TGTGCCAGCAGCGTAGTGTCGGCTAACACTGAAGCTTTCTTT	.	TRBJ1-1	TRBV9	14	.
CSVVGAGGANVLTF	TGCAGCGTTGTAGGAGCCGGTGGGGCCAACGTCCTGACTTTC	.	TRBJ2-6	TRBV29-1	14	.
CASSPQEGALYEQYF	TGTGCCAGCTCACCACAAGAGGGGGCGCTTTACGAGCAGTACTTC	few	TRBJ2-7	TRBV18	15	TRBD1
CSAARTVNTEAFF	TGCAGTGCTGCAAGGACGGTGAACACTGAAGCTTTCTTT	.	TRBJ1-1	TRBV20-1	13	.
CASSYFLAGDNNEQFF	TGTGCCAGCAGTTACTTCCTAGCGGGGGACAACAATGAGCAGTTCTTC	.	TRBJ2-1	TRBV6-2/TRBV6-3	16	TRBD2
CASSYGTESYEQYF	TGTGCCAGCAGTTACGGGACGGAGTCCTACGAGCAGTACTTC	.	TRBJ2-7	TRBV6-5	14	.
CAIGSEPRYEQYF	TGTGCCATCGGGTCGGAGCCCAGATACGAGCAGTACTTC	few	TRBJ2-7	TRBV10-3	13	.
CASSQDVQGQGVHEQYF	TGTGCCAGCAGCCAGGACGTTCAGGGACAGGGGGTCCACGAGCAGTACTTC	few	TRBJ2-7	TRBV4-2	17	TRBD1
CASSLINRDFKETQYF	TGTGCCAGCAGCCTGATAAACCGGGACTTCAAAGAGACCCAGTACTTC	few	TRBJ2-5	TRBV3-1	16	.
CASSLDRVGNIQYF	TGTGCCAGCAGTCTCGACAGGGTCGGGAACATTCAGTACTTC	few	TRBJ2-4	TRBV28	14	TRBD1
CASSPIQAGGGNNEQFF	TGTGCCAGCAGTCCAATTCAAGCGGGGGGGGGAAACAATGAGCAGTTCTTC	.	TRBJ2-1	TRBV6-2/TRBV6-3	17	TRBD2
CSARDLLAGNQETQYF	TGCAGTGCTAGGGATCTACTAGCGGGGAACCAAGAGACCCAGTACTTC	.	TRBJ2-5	TRBV20-1	16	TRBD2
CASSLKSQGTKAFF	TGTGCCAGCAGCTTAAAGTCACAGGGAACTAAAGCTTTCTTT	.	TRBJ1-1	TRBV7-3	14	.
CASRTGLAGGPSSYNEQFF	TGTGCCAGCAGGACGGGACTAGCGGGAGGCCCGAGCTCCTACAATGAGCAGTTCTTC	few	TRBJ2-1	TRBV6-6	19	TRBD2
CASSLGTATEKLFF	TGTGCCAGCAGCCTCGGGACAGCCACTGAAAAACTGTTTTTT	.	TRBJ1-4	TRBV7-8	14	TRBD1